This TCR beta chain originates from a study of spatial heterogeneity in lung cancer. Study background: There were, on average, more than eight raw-read appearances for each unique TCR and UMI combination. Study results and caveats: Expanded intratumoral alpha and beta TCR counts tracked tumor mutation counts.

This clonotype was observed at least ten times. Its specificity is not known. Unique molecular identifiers tagged every individual TCR cDNA molecule. One entry per CDR3 protein, called by TCRdb with MiXCR from the 5' RACE reads. The table includes about 27,000 distinct CDR3 sequences, more than 5.5% detected once. Per the germline V gene, CDR1 is DFQATT and CDR2 is SNEGSKA (reference sequence). The CDR3 totals 12 residues. V was cut by 6 bases and J by 6 bases, with 12 bases left in between. Indicated time point: sample taken at primary tumor resection. The donors were about 67 patients with non-small cell lung cancer that was early-stage and untreated. Sequencing covered unsorted whole RNA taken from tumor, nontumor lung or frozen PBMC.

The TCR originated in a male donor with early-stage non-small cell lung cancer. The rearrangement links TRBV20-1 to TRBJ2-1; TRBD2 might be the D (6 bases). The sample in question was lung tumor tissue, obtained at surgery. CDR3 nucleotides: TGCAGTGCAGACGCGGGGAGCAATGAGCAGTTCTTC. Protein: CSADAGSNEQFF.